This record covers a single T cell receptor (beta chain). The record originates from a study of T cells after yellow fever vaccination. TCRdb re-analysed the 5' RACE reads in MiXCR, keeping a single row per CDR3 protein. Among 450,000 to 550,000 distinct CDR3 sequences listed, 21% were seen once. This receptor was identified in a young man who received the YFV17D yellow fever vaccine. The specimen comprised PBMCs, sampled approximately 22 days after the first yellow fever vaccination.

The CDR3 spells CASSKGVPGDIQYF. CDR3 coding DNA: TGTGCCAGCAGCAAAGGGGTCCCGGGGGACATTCAGTACTTC. The rearrangement joins TRBV21-1 to TRBJ2-4; TRBD1 reflects the table's D call only, with no check against the DNA. TRBV21-1 is described as a pseudogene. The CDR3 has 14 residues.